This T cell receptor (beta chain) is from a study of shared clonotypes between healthy human individuals. Study findings and constraints: A generally larger estimated richness was seen in naive subsets than in memory subsets.

The CDR3 has 15 amino acids. The V gene lost 4 bases and the J gene lost 0 bases, with 7 bases spanning the gap. From germline, CDR1 is MNHNS and CDR2 SASEGT. Template for every sorted-subset replicate PCR totaled around 200 ng DNA, approximately 30,000 T cell genomes. Authors' analysis steps: Quality scores were absent from the junction-only immunoSEQ sequences, so filtering differed. Only in-frame clones appear in the TCRdb table, and some are missing; sequencing was by immunoSEQ multiplex PCR. V and J calls and clone size are copied from that table; D and trimming were computed from the DNA. The sample lists just over 2,000,000 clones, roughly 96% seen once, with about 0.13% in the top ten. In regard to this clone: Its antigen is currently unknown.

The clonotype comes from a man younger than 30 in good health. The material sequenced was naive CD4+ T cells sorted from blood. Subset specified: CD45RA+ positively selected. The V call is TRBV6-1, the J call TRBJ2-6; D remains ambiguous. DNA of the CDR3: TGTGCCAGCAGTGGTGACCGCTCTGGGGCCAACGTCCTGACTTTC. This translates into CASSGDRSGANVLTF.